The 23 T cell receptor beta chains below were found in one sample sequenced in a study of blood T cell repertoires in COVID-19. Measured with immunoSEQ multiplex PCR; TCRdb has only the in-frame clones, and not every one. The sample lists 180,000 or so clones; around 86% were seen once. Sequenced sample: peripheral blood. The receptors originated from a man aged 60 to 69 with acute or convalescent COVID-19.

V is TRBV18 and J is TRBJ2-7; unclear D gene. In germline, CDR1 is KGHSH, CDR2 LQKENI. V dropped 3 bases and J dropped 0 bases, with 9 bases sitting between them. This CDR3 region has 14 residues. CDR3 region: CASSPIRSSYEQYF. The DNA of the CDR3 is TGTGCCAGCTCACCCATTAGGAGCTCCTACGAGCAGTACTTC.

The chain joins TRBV28 to TRBJ2-7; D is ambiguous. The germline V gene encodes CDR1 MDHEN and CDR2 SYDVKM. The CDR3 consists of 11 residues. Trimming removed 7 bases from V and 3 bases from J, with 7 bases in between. The CDR3 loop reads CASTAGYEQYF. The CDR3 DNA sequence: TGTGCCAGCACTGCCGGCTACGAGCAGTACTTC. The complete variable domain, with remaining parts taken from reference TRBV28 and TRBJ2-7, reads DVKVTQSSRYLVKRTGEKVFLECVQDMDHENMFWYRQDPGLGLRLIYFSYDVKMKEKGDIPEGYSVSREKKERFSLILESASTNQTSMYLCASTAGYEQYFGPGTRLTVT.

The sample holds one count of this clone. This rearrangement joins TRBV28 to TRBJ2-2, with D possibly TRBD2 on 7 matching bases. Trimming pared 7 bases from V and 4 bases from J, leaving 25 bases between. This CDR3 has 18 amino acids. Germline CDR1 reads MDHEN; CDR2 reads SYDVKM. The DNA for the CDR3 is TGTGCCAGCACCCAACGGGGGGCAGCACGAATTCTCACCGGGGAGCTGTTTTTT. Protein product: CASTQRGAARILTGELFF. Full variable domain (remainder filled in from reference TRBV28 and TRBJ2-2): DVKVTQSSRYLVKRTGEKVFLECVQDMDHENMFWYRQDPGLGLRLIYFSYDVKMKEKGDIPEGYSVSREKKERFSLILESASTNQTSMYLCASTQRGAARILTGELFFGEGSRLTVL.

The chain combines TRBV28 with TRBJ2-1; D possibly corresponds to TRBD2 (5 bases). Germline CDR1 is MDHEN and CDR2 is SYDVKM. The CDR3 contains 15 residues. V lost 6 bases, J lost 0 bases, and 12 bases lay in between. DNA for the CDR3: TGTGCCAGCAGACGAAGTGGGAGCTCCTACAATGAGCAGTTCTTC. Amino acids: CASRRSGSSYNEQFF.

The chain has TRBV19 and TRBJ1-1; unclear D gene. Germline CDR1 reads LNHDA; CDR2 reads SQIVND (reference sequence). The V gene lost 1 base and the J gene lost 4 bases, with 13 bases spanning the gap. The CDR3 is 15 residues long. CDR3 sequence: CASSIGRGGSTEAFF. The CDR3 DNA reads as TGTGCCAGTAGTATAGGGCGGGGTGGCTCCACTGAAGCTTTCTTT.

The CDR3 here is CASSVDFFAGSTGELFF. The CDR3, as DNA: TGTGCCAGCAGCGTAGATTTCTTCGCAGGGTCCACCGGGGAGCTGTTTTTT. The chain links TRBV9 to TRBJ2-2; D might be TRBD1 (5 bases). Germline assignment: CDR1 SGDLS and CDR2 YYNGEE. The CDR3 extends over 17 amino acids. The V end lost 0 bases, the J end lost 4 bases, and 16 bases lay between the germline ends.

Only a few counts were recorded for this clone. The chain recombines TRBV5-1 with TRBJ2-7, with D perhaps matching TRBD2 (6 bases). Germline-derived CDR1 and CDR2 are SGHRS and YFSETQ. This CDR3 contains 14 residues. Trimming stripped 0 bases from V and 1 base from J, with 8 bases between. The CDR3 spells CASSLGGGSYEQYF. The CDR3 bases are TGCGCCAGCAGCTTGGGGGGAGGATCCTACGAGCAGTACTTC.

The chain uses TRBV11-2 and TRBJ2-1, with a tentative D call TRBD2 (6 bases). V gave up 5 bases and J gave up 10 bases, with 15 bases separating them. Germline CDR1 and CDR2: SGHAT and FQNNGV. The CDR3 extends over 13 amino acids. CDR3 sequence reads: CASSPLIAGEQFF. The CDR3 nucleotides are TGTGCCAGCAGCCCCCTGATCGCGGGAGAGCAGTTCTTC.

The V and J genes are TRBV7-2 and TRBJ2-3, with D maybe TRBD1 (6 bases). There are 12 residues in the CDR3. Trimming left V 8 bases short and J 3 bases short, with 9 bases between. Germline V gives CDR1 SGHTA, CDR2 FQGNSA. The CDR3 nucleotides read TGTGCCAGCGGCAGGGGAACAGATACGCAGTATTTT. Amino acid sequence: CASGRGTDTQYF.

CDR3 DNA sequence: TGTGCCAGCAGTTCCGCGAAGGAGTATGGCTACACCTTC. Translating gives CASSSAKEYGYTF. This chain links TRBV14 with TRBJ1-2; D is uncertain. From germline, CDR1 is SGHDN and CDR2 FVKESK. V dropped 6 bases and J dropped 5 bases, with 13 bases sitting between them. CDR3 length: 13 amino acids.

DNA of the CDR3: TGTGCCAGCAGTCAAGGACAGCCCTACGAGCAGTACTTC. This encodes CASSQGQPYEQYF. This sequence joins TRBV28 and TRBJ2-7, with a tentative D call TRBD1 (6 bases). The V gene lost 5 bases and the J gene lost 2 bases, with 10 bases spanning the gap. This CDR3 is 13 amino acids long. Per germline, CDR1 MDHEN and CDR2 SYDVKM.

The gene calls are TRBV7-9 and TRBJ2-1; 11 bases are shared with TRBD2. The length of the CDR3 is 18 residues. J was trimmed by 6 bases and V by 1 base; bases with no gene match: 11. Per the germline V gene, CDR1 is SEHNR and CDR2 is FQNEAQ (reference sequence). CDR3 region: CASSLVGDSGRAGNEQFF. As DNA, the CDR3 is TGTGCCAGCAGCTTAGTGGGGGATAGCGGGAGGGCAGGCAATGAGCAGTTCTTC.

This clone came up once. J is TRBJ2-1 and V is TRBV19; 8 bases match TRBD2. The CDR3 runs 19 residues. The germline gives CDR1 LNHDA, CDR2 SQIVND (reference sequence). Trimming cost V 6 bases and J 1 base; bases outside gene matches: 17. The CDR3 sequence is CASSVSGLAGRGSYNEQFF. The DNA for the CDR3 is TGTGCCAGTAGCGTATCGGGGCTAGCGGGCAGGGGATCCTACAATGAGCAGTTCTTC.

V is TRBV27 and J is TRBJ1-2; 9 nucleotides line up with TRBD1. Germline CDR1 is MNHEY and CDR2 is SMNVEV (reference sequence). J gave up 8 bases and V 3 bases, and 7 bases lay outside the gene matches. This CDR3 has 14 residues. The CDR3 reads CASSFLDRGEGYTF. In nucleotides, the CDR3 is TGTGCCAGCAGTTTTCTGGACAGGGGAGAAGGCTACACCTTC.

The chain joins TRBV7-2 to TRBJ1-5; D may be TRBD1 (5 bases). In germline, CDR1 is SGHTA, CDR2 FQGNSA. This CDR3 spans 15 amino acids. V was pared by 1 base and J by 5 bases, with 12 bases between. In nucleotides, the CDR3 is TGTGCCAGCAGCTTAGACGCAGGGCCCTATCAGCCCCAGCATTTT. It encodes CASSLDAGPYQPQHF.

This clone appeared once. The CDR3 DNA follows: TGTGCCACCAGTGAACTGCGGACTAGCGGCTACAATGAGCAGTTCTTC. Its translation: CATSELRTSGYNEQFF. V and J are TRBV24-1 and TRBJ2-1; 10 nucleotides line up with TRBD2. Germline loops: CDR1 KGHDR, CDR2 SFDVKD. With V trimmed by 4 bases and J by 3 bases, 5 bases remained unmatched. The CDR3 length is 16 residues.

This clone was picked up a small number of times. The chain combines TRBV27 with TRBJ2-2; a weak D match, TRBD1 (6 bases). The CDR3 runs to 13 residues. The germline gives CDR1 MNHEY, CDR2 SMNVEV (reference sequence). Trimming shortened V by 5 bases and J by 4 bases, and 8 bases separated the two germline ends. CDR3 loop: CASSRQVTGELFF. In DNA, the CDR3 is TGTGCCAGCAGTAGACAGGTCACCGGGGAGCTGTTTTTT.

This chain joins TRBV28 and TRBJ1-1; 8 bases map to TRBD1. Trimming took 3 bases from V and 4 from J; bases not matched to a gene: 4. Germline CDR1 is MDHEN and CDR2 is SYDVKM. The CDR3 is 14 amino acids. CDR3 sequence: CASSFRGPGTEAFF. In DNA form, the CDR3 reads TGTGCCAGCAGTTTCAGGGGGCCGGGCACTGAAGCTTTCTTT.

The V call is TRBV11-2, the J call TRBJ2-1; possibly TRBD2 for D (5 bases). In germline, CDR1 is SGHAT, CDR2 FQNNGV. This CDR3 has 15 amino acids. Trimming removed 5 bases at V and 9 bases at J, with 20 bases between. The CDR3 protein is CASSPRTPHQGEQFF. The DNA of the CDR3 is TGTGCCAGCAGCCCCCGGACTCCCCATCAAGGTGAGCAGTTCTTC.

This clone was counted a single time. The chain links TRBV5-1 to TRBJ2-5; tentative D call: TRBD2 (7 bases). Germline assignment: CDR1 SGHRS and CDR2 YFSETQ. This CDR3 is built from 14 residues. V was trimmed by 1 base and J by 5 bases, leaving 12 bases between them. This CDR3 is CASSLRGGVETQYF. CDR3 coding DNA: TGCGCCAGCAGCTTGAGGGGGGGCGTGGAGACCCAGTACTTC.

The V gene is TRBV5-4, the J gene TRBJ2-5; 10 positions match TRBD2. In germline, CDR1 is SGHNT, CDR2 YYREEE (reference sequence). The trim removed 4 bases at V and 2 bases at J, leaving 2 bases unmatched. The CDR3 contains 14 residues. The CDR3 sequence: CASSPSGGQETQYF. CDR3 DNA sequence: TGTGCCAGCAGCCCTAGCGGGGGACAAGAGACCCAGTACTTC. Looking up the rest from reference TRBV5-4 and TRBJ2-5 gives the full variable domain: ETGVTQSPTHLIKTRGQQVTLRCSSQSGHNTVSWYQQALGQGPQFIFQYYREEENGRGNFPPRFSGLQFPNYSSELNVNALELDDSALYLCASSPSGGQETQYFGPGTRLLVL.

This clone appeared a single time. The V gene is TRBV4-2, the J gene TRBJ2-7, with TRBD1 identical over 10 bases. Losses at the gene ends were 4 bases for V and 0 bases for J; bases not matched to a gene: 6. CDR1 is LGHNA and CDR2 is YNFKEQ in the germline V gene. The CDR3 totals 16 residues. CDR3 loop: CASSRGTGANSYEQYF. Written as DNA, the CDR3 is TGTGCCAGCAGCCGAGGGACAGGGGCTAACTCCTACGAGCAGTACTTC.

This rearrangement joins TRBV18 to TRBJ1-1; D unresolved. Germline V gene lookup returns CDR1 KGHSH and CDR2 LQKENI. The CDR3 length is 13 residues. V lost 3 bases, J lost 4 bases, and 9 bases lay in between. The chain's CDR3 is CASSPSAGTEAFF. DNA of the CDR3: TGTGCCAGCTCACCCTCGGCAGGCACTGAAGCTTTCTTT.